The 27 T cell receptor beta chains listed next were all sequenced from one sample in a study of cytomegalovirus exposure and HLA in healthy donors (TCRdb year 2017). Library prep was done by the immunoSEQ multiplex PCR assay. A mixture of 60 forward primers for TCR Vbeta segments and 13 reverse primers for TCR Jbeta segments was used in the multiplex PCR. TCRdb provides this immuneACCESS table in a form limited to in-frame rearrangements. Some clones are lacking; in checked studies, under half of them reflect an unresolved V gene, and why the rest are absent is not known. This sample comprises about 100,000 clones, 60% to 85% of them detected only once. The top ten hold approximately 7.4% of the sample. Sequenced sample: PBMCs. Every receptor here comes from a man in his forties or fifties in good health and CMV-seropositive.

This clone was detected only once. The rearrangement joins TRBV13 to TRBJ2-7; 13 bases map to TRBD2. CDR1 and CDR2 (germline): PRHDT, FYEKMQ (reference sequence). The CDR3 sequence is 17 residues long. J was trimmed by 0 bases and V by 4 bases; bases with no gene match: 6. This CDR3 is CASSYRTSGGPSYEQYF. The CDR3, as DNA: TGTGCCAGCAGCTACCGGACTAGCGGGGGCCCCTCCTACGAGCAGTACTTC.

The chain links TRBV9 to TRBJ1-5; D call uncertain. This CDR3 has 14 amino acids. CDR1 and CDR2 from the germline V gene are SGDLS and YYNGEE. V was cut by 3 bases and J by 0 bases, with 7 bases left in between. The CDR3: CASSAPGSNQPQHF. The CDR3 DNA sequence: TGTGCCAGCAGCGCCCCAGGTAGCAATCAGCCCCAGCATTTT.

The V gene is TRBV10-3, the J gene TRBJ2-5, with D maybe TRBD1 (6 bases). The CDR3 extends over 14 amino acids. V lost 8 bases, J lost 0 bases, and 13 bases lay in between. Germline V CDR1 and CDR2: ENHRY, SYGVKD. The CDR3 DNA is TGTGCCATCCGGACGGACAGAGACCAAGAGACCCAGTACTTC. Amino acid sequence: CAIRTDRDQETQYF.

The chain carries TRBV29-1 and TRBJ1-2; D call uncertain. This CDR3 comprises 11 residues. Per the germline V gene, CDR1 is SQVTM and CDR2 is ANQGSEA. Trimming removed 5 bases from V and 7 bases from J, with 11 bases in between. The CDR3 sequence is CSVTALSGYTF. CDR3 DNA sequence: TGCAGCGTTACCGCCCTGAGTGGCTACACCTTC. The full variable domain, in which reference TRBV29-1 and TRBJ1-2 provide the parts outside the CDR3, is SAVISQKPSRDICQRGTSLTIQCQVDSQVTMMFWYRQQPGQSLTLIATANQGSEATYESGFVIDKFPISRPNLTFSTLTVSNMSPEDSSIYLCSVTALSGYTFGSGTRLTVV.

The CDR3 reads CASSPGGPTSSYEQYF. The CDR3 DNA reads TGTGCCAGCAGTCCCGGGGGGCCGACGAGCTCCTACGAGCAGTACTTC. This sequence joins TRBV7-6 and TRBJ2-7, with D perhaps TRBD2 (7 bases). Germline CDR1 reads SGHVS; CDR2 reads FNYEAQ. The CDR3 length is 16 residues. With 6 bases removed from V and 0 bases from J, the gap between germline ends came to 18 bases. Complete variable domain (other parts from reference TRBV7-6 and TRBJ2-7): GAGVSQSPRYKVTKRGQDVALRCDPISGHVSLYWYRQALGQGPEFLTYFNYEAQQDKSGLPNDRFSAERPEGSISTLTIQRTEQRDSAMYRCASSPGGPTSSYEQYFGPGTRLTVT.

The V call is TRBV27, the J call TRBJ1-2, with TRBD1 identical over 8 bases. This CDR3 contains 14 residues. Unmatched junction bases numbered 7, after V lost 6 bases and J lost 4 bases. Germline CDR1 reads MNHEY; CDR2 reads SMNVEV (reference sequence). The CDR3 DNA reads TGTGCCAGCAGCCAGGGGGCGCGTAGCTATGGCTACACCTTC. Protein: CASSQGARSYGYTF.

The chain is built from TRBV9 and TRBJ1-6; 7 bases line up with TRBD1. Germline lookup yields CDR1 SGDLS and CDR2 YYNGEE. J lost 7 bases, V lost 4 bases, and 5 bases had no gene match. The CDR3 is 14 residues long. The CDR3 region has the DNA TGTGCCAGCAGCCCCGGGACAGTAAATTCACCCCTCCACTTT. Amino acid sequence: CASSPGTVNSPLHF.

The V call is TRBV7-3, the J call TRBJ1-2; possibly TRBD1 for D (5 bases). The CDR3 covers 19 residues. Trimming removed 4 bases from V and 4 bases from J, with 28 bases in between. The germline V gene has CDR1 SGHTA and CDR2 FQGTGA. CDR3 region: CASSSQIPPLDRNFYGYTF. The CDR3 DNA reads TGTGCCAGCAGCTCCCAAATCCCCCCTCTCGACAGAAACTTCTATGGCTACACCTTC. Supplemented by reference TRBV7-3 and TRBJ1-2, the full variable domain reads GAGVSQTPSNKVTEKGKYVELRCDPISGHTALYWYRQSLGQGPEFLIYFQGTGAADDSGLPNDRFFAVRPEGSVSTLKIQRTERGDSAVYLCASSSQIPPLDRNFYGYTFGSGTRLTVV.

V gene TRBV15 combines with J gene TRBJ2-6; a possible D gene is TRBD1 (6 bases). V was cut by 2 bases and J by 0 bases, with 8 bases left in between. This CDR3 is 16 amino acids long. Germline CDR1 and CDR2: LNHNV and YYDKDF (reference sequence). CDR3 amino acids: CATSRLRGSGANVLTF. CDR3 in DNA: TGTGCCACCAGCAGACTCAGGGGCTCTGGGGCCAACGTCCTGACTTTC.

In DNA form, the CDR3 reads TGCAGCGTTTCCGGGACAGGGGGCAAATTTTCCTACAATGAGCAGTTCTTC. It translates to CSVSGTGGKFSYNEQFF. This chain uses TRBV29-1 with TRBJ2-1, with 12 nucleotides matching TRBD1. This CDR3 is built from 17 residues. Germline lookup yields CDR1 SQVTM and CDR2 ANQGSEA. Losses at the gene ends were 5 bases for V and 1 base for J; bases not matched to a gene: 9.

Written as DNA, the CDR3 is TGTGCCAGCAATTTGTGGCGGGAGGCAGATACGCAGTATTTT. Amino acid sequence: CASNLWREADTQYF. The V gene is TRBV27, the J gene TRBJ2-3; 8 nucleotides line up with TRBD2. The V gene's germline CDR1 is MNHEY and CDR2 SMNVEV (reference sequence). V lost 7 bases and J lost 4; bases outside the gene matches: 7. The CDR3 covers 14 residues.

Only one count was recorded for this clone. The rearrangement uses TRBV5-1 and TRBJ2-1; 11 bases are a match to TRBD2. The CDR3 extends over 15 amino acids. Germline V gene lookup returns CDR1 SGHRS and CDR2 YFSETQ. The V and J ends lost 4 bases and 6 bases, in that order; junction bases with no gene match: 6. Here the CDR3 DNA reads TGCGCCAGCAGCAAACTAGCGGGGGAGACCAATGAGCAGTTCTTC. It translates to CASSKLAGETNEQFF.

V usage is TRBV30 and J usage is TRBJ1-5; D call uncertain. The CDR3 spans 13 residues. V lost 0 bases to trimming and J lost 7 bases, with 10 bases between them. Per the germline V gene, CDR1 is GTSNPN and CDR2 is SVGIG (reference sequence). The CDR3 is CAWSVEGYQPQHF. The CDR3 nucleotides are TGTGCCTGGAGTGTAGAGGGATACCAGCCCCAGCATTTT. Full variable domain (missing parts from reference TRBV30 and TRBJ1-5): SQTIHQWPATLVQPVGSPLSLECTVEGTSNPNLYWYRQAAGRGLQLLFYSVGIGQISSEVPQNLSASRPQDRQFILSSKKLLLSDSGFYLCAWSVEGYQPQHFGDGTRLSIL.

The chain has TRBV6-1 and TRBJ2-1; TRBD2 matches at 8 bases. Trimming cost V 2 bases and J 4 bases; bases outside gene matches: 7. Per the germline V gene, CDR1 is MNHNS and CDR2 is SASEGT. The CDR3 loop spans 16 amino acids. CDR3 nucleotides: TGTGCCAGCAGTGAAAACCGGGGGGGACTTTACAATGAGCAGTTCTTC. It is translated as CASSENRGGLYNEQFF.

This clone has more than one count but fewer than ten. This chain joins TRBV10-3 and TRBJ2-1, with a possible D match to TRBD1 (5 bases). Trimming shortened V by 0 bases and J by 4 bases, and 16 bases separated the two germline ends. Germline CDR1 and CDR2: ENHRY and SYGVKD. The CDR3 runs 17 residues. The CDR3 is CAISESSVRELYNEQFF. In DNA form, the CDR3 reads TGTGCCATCAGTGAGTCGAGCGTCAGGGAATTATACAATGAGCAGTTCTTC.

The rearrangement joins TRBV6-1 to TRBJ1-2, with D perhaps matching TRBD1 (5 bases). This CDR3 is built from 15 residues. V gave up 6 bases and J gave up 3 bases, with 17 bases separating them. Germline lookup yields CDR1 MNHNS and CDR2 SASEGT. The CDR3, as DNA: TGTGCCAGCAGGCACCGGGACTCTGACCACTATGGCTACACCTTC. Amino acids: CASRHRDSDHYGYTF.

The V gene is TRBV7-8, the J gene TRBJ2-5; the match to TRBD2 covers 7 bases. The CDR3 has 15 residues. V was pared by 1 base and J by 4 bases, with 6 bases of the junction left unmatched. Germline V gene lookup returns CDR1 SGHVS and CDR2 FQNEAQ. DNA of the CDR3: TGTGCCAGCAGCTTAGAAAGGGGAGGGCGAGAGACCCAGTACTTC. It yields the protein CASSLERGGRETQYF.

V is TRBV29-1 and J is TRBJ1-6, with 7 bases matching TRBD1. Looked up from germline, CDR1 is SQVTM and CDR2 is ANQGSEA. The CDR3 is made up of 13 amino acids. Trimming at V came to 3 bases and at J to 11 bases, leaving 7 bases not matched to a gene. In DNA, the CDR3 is TGCAGCGTTGAGGACAGGACAGGTGCACCCCTCCACTTT. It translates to CSVEDRTGAPLHF.

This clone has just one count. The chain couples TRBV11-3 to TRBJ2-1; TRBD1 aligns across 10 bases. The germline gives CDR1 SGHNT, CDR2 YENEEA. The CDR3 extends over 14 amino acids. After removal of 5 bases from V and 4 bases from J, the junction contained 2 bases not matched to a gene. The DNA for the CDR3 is TGTGCCAGCAGCCGGGACAGGGGTTACAATGAGCAGTTCTTC. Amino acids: CASSRDRGYNEQFF.

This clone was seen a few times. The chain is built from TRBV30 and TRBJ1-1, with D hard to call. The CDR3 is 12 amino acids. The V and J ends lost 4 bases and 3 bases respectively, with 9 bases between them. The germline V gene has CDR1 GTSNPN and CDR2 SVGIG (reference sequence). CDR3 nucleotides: TGTGCCTGGAACGCGGGGTACACTGAAGCTTTCTTT. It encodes CAWNAGYTEAFF.

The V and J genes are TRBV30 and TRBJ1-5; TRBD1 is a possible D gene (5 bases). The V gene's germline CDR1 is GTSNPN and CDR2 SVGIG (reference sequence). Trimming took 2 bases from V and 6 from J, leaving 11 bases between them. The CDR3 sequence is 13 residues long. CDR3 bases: TGTGCCTGGAGTTTGGGGGGGAGTCAGCCCCAGCATTTT. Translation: CAWSLGGSQPQHF.

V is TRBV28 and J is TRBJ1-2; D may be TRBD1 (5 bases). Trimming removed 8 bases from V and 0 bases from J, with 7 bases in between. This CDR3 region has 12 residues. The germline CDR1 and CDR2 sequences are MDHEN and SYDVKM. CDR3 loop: CASGAANYGYTF. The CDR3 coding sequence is TGTGCCAGCGGGGCCGCTAACTATGGCTACACCTTC.

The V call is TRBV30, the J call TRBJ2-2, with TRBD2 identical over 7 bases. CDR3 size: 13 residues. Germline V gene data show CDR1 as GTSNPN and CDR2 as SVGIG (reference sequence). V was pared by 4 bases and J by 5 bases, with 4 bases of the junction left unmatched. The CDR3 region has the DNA TGTGCCTGGACCTTGGGAGGGACCGGGGAGCTGTTTTTT. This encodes CAWTLGGTGELFF. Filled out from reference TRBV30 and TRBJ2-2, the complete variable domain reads SQTIHQWPATLVQPVGSPLSLECTVEGTSNPNLYWYRQAAGRGLQLLFYSVGIGQISSEVPQNLSASRPQDRQFILSSKKLLLSDSGFYLCAWTLGGTGELFFGEGSRLTVL.

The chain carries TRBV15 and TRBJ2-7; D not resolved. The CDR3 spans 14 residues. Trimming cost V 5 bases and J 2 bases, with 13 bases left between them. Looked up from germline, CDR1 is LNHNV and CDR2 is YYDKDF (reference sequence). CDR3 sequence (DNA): TGTGCCACCAGCGATCACTCCACCCCCTACGAGCAGTACTTC. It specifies CATSDHSTPYEQYF.

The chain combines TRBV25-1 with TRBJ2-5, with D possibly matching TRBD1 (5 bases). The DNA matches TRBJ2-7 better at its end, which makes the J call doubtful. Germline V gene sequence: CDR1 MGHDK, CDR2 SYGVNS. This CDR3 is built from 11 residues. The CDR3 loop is CASTLGAEQYF. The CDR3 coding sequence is TGTGCCAGCACTCTAGGGGCCGAGCAGTACTTC.

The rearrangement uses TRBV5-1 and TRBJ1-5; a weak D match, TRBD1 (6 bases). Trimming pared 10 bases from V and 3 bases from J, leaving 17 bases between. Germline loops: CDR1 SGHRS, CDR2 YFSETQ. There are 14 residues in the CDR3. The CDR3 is CASSPGVLNQPQHF. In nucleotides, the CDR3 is TGCGCCTCCTCCCCAGGGGTACTCAATCAGCCCCAGCATTTT.

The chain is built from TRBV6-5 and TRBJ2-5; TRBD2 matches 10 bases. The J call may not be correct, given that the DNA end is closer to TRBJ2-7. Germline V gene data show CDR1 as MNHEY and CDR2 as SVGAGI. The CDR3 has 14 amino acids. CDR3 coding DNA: TGTGCCAGCAGGAGGACTAGCGGCTCCTACGAGCAGTACTTC. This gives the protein CASRRTSGSYEQYF.